The entry below describes one T cell receptor (beta chain). This sample stems from a study of cytomegalovirus exposure and HLA in healthy donors. Looked up from germline, CDR1 is LNHDA and CDR2 is SQIVND (reference sequence). V gave up 4 bases and J gave up 10 bases, with 25 bases separating them. This CDR3 region has 17 residues. The primer mix had 60 Vbeta and 13 Jbeta primers. Clones were sequenced by immunoSEQ multiplex PCR, and TCRdb holds only the in-frame ones, with some missing. The sample contains roughly 130,000 clones, around four fifths of which appear only once. The receptor's source is a male donor in good health and CMV-seropositive. J is TRBJ1-4 and V is TRBV19; the D is unclear. The sample taken for sequencing was PBMCs. The DNA of the CDR3 is TGTGCCAGTAGTACTATTCCACAGAGGCGCGCTGAGGGAAAACTGTTTTTT. The encoded protein is CASSTIPQRRAEGKLFF.